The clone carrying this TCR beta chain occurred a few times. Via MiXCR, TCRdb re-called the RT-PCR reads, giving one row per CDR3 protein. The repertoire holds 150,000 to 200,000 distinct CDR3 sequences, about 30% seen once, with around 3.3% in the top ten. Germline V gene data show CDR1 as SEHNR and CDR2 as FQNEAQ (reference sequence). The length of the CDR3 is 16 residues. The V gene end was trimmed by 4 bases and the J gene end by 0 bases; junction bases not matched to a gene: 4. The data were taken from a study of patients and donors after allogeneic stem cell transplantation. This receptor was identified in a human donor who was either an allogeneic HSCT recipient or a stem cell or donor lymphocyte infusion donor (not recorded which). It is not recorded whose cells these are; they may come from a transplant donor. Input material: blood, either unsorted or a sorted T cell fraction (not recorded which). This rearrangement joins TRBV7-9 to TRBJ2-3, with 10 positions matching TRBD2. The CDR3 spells CASSSTSGASTDTQYF. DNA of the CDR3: TGTGCCAGCAGCTCTACTAGCGGGGCTAGCACAGATACGCAGTATTTT.